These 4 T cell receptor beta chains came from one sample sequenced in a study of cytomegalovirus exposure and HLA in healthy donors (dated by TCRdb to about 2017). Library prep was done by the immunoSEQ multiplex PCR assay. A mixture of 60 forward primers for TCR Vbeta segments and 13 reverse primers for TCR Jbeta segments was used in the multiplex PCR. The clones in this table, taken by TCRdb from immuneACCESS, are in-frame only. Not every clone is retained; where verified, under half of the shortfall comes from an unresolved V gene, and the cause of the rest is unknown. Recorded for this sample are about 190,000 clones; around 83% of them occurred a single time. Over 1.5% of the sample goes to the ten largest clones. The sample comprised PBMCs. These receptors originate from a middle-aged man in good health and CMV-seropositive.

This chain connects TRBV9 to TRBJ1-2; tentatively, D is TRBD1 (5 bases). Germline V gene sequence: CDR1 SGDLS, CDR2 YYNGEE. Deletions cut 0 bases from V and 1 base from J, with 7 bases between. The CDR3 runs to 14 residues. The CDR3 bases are TGTGCCAGCAGCGTAGTGGGGGGTAACTATGGCTACACCTTC. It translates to CASSVVGGNYGYTF.

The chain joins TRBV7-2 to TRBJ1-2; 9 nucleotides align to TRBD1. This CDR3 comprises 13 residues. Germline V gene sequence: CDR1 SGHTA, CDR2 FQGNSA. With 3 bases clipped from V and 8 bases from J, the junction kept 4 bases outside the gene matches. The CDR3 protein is CASSFRTGVGYTF. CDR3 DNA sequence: TGTGCCAGCAGCTTCCGGACAGGGGTAGGCTACACCTTC.

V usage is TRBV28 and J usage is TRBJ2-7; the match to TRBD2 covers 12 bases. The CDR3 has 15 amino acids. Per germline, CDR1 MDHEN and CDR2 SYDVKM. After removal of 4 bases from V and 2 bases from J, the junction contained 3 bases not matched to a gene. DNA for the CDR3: TGTGCCAGCAGTTCTTCTAGCGGGAGGGCCTACGAGCAGTACTTC. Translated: CASSSSSGRAYEQYF.

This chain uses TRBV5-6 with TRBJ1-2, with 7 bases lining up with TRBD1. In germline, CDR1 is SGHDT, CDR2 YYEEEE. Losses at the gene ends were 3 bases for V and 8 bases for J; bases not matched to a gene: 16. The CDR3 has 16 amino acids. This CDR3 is CASSSGQRQLPGGYTF. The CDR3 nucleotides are TGTGCCAGCAGCTCGGGACAGCGGCAACTTCCTGGAGGCTACACCTTC.